The 9 T cell receptor beta chains below were found in one sample sequenced in a study of technical replicates of blood from a few donors. Only in-frame clones appear in the TCRdb table, and some are missing; sequencing was by immunoSEQ multiplex PCR. The top ten clones hold around 0.22% of a sample with around 69,000 clones, 95% to 97% of them seen once. The specimen sequenced was T cells isolated from PBMCs. The receptor set was obtained from a human donor in good health.

The gene calls are TRBV9 and TRBJ2-3; maybe TRBD2 (7 bases). CDR3 size: 19 residues. Germline loops: CDR1 SGDLS, CDR2 YYNGEE. Trimming cost V 5 bases and J 0 bases, with 25 bases left between them. The CDR3 here is CASSGGGSATGSSTDTQYF. Written as DNA, the CDR3 is TGTGCCAGCAGTGGGGGGGGCTCCGCGACGGGGTCTAGCACAGATACGCAGTATTTT.

The chain combines TRBV5-1 with TRBJ1-4; 9 nucleotides match TRBD1. Unmatched junction bases numbered 3, after V lost 4 bases and J lost 5 bases. Per germline, CDR1 SGHRS and CDR2 YFSETQ. The CDR3 totals 14 residues. The CDR3 DNA is TGCGCCAGCAGCCCGGGACAGGGAAATGAAAAACTGTTTTTT. It translates to CASSPGQGNEKLFF.

The chain combines TRBV2 with TRBJ2-3; 8 bases match TRBD1. CDR1 is SNHLY, CDR2 FYNNEI, per germline. Trimming removed 6 bases from V and 7 bases from J; junction bases left unmatched: 6. The CDR3 has 13 amino acids. CDR3 DNA sequence: TGTGCCAGCAGAGGGGCAGGGGGCAATACGCAGTATTTT. Translated, it gives CASRGAGGNTQYF. The variable domain in full, completed from reference TRBV2 and TRBJ2-3, reads EPEVTQTPSHQVTQMGQEVILRCVPISNHLYFYWYRQILGQKVEFLVSFYNNEISEKSEIFDDQFSVERPDGSNFTLKIRSTKLEDSAMYFCASRGAGGNTQYFGPGTRLTVL.

In DNA, the CDR3 is TGTGCCAGTAGTATAGGTAGCGGGGGGTTCTACGAGCAGTACTTC. Amino acids: CASSIGSGGFYEQYF. The gene calls are TRBV19 and TRBJ2-7; 10 nucleotides align to TRBD2. The V segment lost 1 base and the J segment 3 bases; nucleotides outside the gene matches: 3. The CDR3 is made up of 15 amino acids. Germline V lookup: CDR1 LNHDA, CDR2 SQIVND (reference sequence).

This sequence joins TRBV19 and TRBJ2-3; no reliable D call. CDR3 length: 12 residues. Germline V gives CDR1 LNHDA, CDR2 SQIVND (reference sequence). V gave up 5 bases and J gave up 8 bases, with 11 bases separating them. CDR3 sequence reads: CASSPLAGTQYF. In DNA form, the CDR3 reads TGTGCCAGTAGTCCCCTGGCAGGTACGCAGTATTTT.

J is TRBJ2-7 and V is TRBV27, with 11 bases identical to TRBD2. V shed 4 bases, J shed 4 bases, and the junction held 3 bases outside the gene matches. The CDR3 is 14 residues long. CDR1 and CDR2 (germline): MNHEY, SMNVEV (reference sequence). CDR3 sequence (DNA): TGTGCCAGCAGTTCGACTAGCGGGAAATACGAGCAGTACTTC. Translating it yields CASSSTSGKYEQYF.

This chain uses TRBV4-2 with TRBJ2-7, with D tentatively TRBD2 (6 bases). Germline assignment: CDR1 LGHNA and CDR2 YNFKEQ. Trimming took off 0 bases at V and 3 bases at J, with 15 bases between the two ends. This CDR3 is 16 amino acids long. The CDR3 bases are TGTGCCAGCAGCCAAGATTACATACGGGAGCTCTACGAGCAGTACTTC. This encodes CASSQDYIRELYEQYF.

The CDR3 nucleotides read TGTGCCAGCAGCGTAGAAGGTGTCCCCGGGTCCTACAATGAGCAGTTCTTC. This codes for CASSVEGVPGSYNEQFF. This rearrangement joins TRBV9 to TRBJ2-1; D is unresolved. The germline V gene has CDR1 SGDLS and CDR2 YYNGEE. The CDR3 is 17 residues long. V shed 0 bases and J shed 1 base, with 14 bases lying between them. Supplemented by reference TRBV9 and TRBJ2-1, the full variable domain reads DSGVTQTPKHLITATGQRVTLRCSPRSGDLSVYWYQQSLDQGLQFLIQYYNGEERAKGNILERFSAQQFPDLHSELNLSSLELGDSALYFCASSVEGVPGSYNEQFFGPGTRLTVL.

This chain links TRBV2 with TRBJ2-7, with 8 bases aligning to TRBD2. V lost 1 base, J lost 3 bases, and 8 bases stayed unmatched. Per the germline V gene, CDR1 is SNHLY and CDR2 is FYNNEI. This CDR3 is built from 16 residues. The CDR3 here is CASSEGLRGGHYEQYF. CDR3 DNA: TGTGCCAGCAGTGAAGGTCTTCGGGGGGGACACTACGAGCAGTACTTC.